The 18 T cell receptor beta chains below come from one sample, sequenced in a study of T cells in Graves' hyperthyroidism and ophthalmopathy. The investigators amplified TCR beta CDR3 regions from RNA transcripts. TCR CDR3 regions were first amplified by RT-PCR with HTBI primers. TCRdb re-derived calls from the multiplex PCR reads in MiXCR, one entry per CDR3 protein. Among fewer than 650,000 distinct CDR3 sequences listed, roughly 13% were seen once. Sequenced material: blood. The receptors were gathered from a woman in her twenties or thirties with Graves' hyperthyroidism that later progressed to Graves' ophthalmopathy.

This clonotype was detected many times. The rearrangement uses TRBV19 and TRBJ1-1, with D perhaps matching TRBD1 (6 bases). Between the trimmed V and J ends, which lost 1 base and 5 bases, there was a span of 14 bases. The CDR3 loop spans 15 amino acids. Germline CDR1 and CDR2: LNHDA and SQIVND (reference sequence). The CDR3 nucleotides are TGTGCCAGTAGTATAGTATCTACAGGGCGAACTGAAGCTTTCTTT. Its protein product is CASSIVSTGRTEAFF. The full variable domain, rest sourced from reference TRBV19 and TRBJ1-1, is DGGITQSPKYLFRKEGQNVTLSCEQNLNHDAMYWYRQDPGQGLRLIYYSQIVNDFQKGDIAEGYSVSREKKESFPLTVTSAQKNPTAFYLCASSIVSTGRTEAFFGQGTRLTVV.

Ten or more counts support this clonotype. V is TRBV15 and J is TRBJ2-3, with TRBD1 identical over 7 bases. V lost 5 bases and J lost 4; bases outside the gene matches: 12. Germline values: CDR1 LNHNV, CDR2 YYDKDF (reference sequence). The CDR3 runs to 16 residues. CDR3 bases: TGTGCCACCAGCTACTGGGGACAGTCCTTAGCAGATACGCAGTATTTT. Its translation is CATSYWGQSLADTQYF.

CDR3 nucleotides: TGTGCCAGCAGCTCCGAGACTGAAACGGGCTCCTACGAGCAGTACTTC. This gives the protein CASSSETETGSYEQYF. The chain is built from TRBV5-6 and TRBJ2-7; D gene ambiguous. There are 16 residues in the CDR3. Per germline, CDR1 SGHDT and CDR2 YYEEEE. Trimming removed 3 bases at V and 0 bases at J, with 16 bases between.

The table lists this clonotype with a few counts. J is TRBJ2-7 and V is TRBV6-2 or TRBV6-3; D is possibly TRBD2 (5 bases). Trimming shortened V by 2 bases and J by 5 bases, and 7 bases separated the two germline ends. The CDR3 spans 12 residues. From germline, CDR1 is MNHEY and CDR2 SVGEGT. The CDR3 here is CASSYTGNEQYF. CDR3 nucleotide sequence: TGTGCCAGCAGTTACACGGGAAACGAGCAGTACTTC.

This clonotype was seen ten or more times. V and J are TRBV29-1 and TRBJ1-2; TRBD1 matches at 12 bases. This CDR3 contains 15 residues. V shed 7 bases, J shed 5 bases, and the junction held 11 bases outside the gene matches. Germline V gives CDR1 SQVTM, CDR2 ANQGSEA. CDR3 bases: TGCAGCGGCCTCACCGGGACAGGGGGCTCGTATGGCTACACCTTC. Its protein product is CSGLTGTGGSYGYTF.

The sample holds many counts of this clonotype. The rearrangement joins TRBV27 to TRBJ1-2; unclear D gene. The germline V and J ends were trimmed by 4 bases and 5 bases, with 11 bases remaining between them. The CDR3 is 13 amino acids. The germline CDR1 and CDR2 sequences are MNHEY and SMNVEV (reference sequence). DNA of the CDR3: TGTGCCAGCAGTTCAACTCCGCGGTATGGCTACACCTTC. It yields the protein CASSSTPRYGYTF.

With regard to this clonotype: A read error may be the cause here, since a much bigger clone is one base away. The chain employs TRBV28 and TRBJ2-1, with 13 bases aligning to TRBD2. The CDR3 loop spans 16 amino acids. V lost 5 bases and J lost 11; bases outside the gene matches: 12. CDR1 MDHEN and CDR2 SYDVKM come from the germline V gene. The DNA of the CDR3 is TGTGCCAGCAGTACACTAAGGGGACTAGCGGGATATAAGCAGTTCTTC. Translation gives CASSTLRGLAGYKQFF.

This clonotype was detected ten times or more. The genes are TRBV6-2 or TRBV6-3 and TRBJ2-7; TRBD1 matches 8 bases. V trimming: 3 bases; J trimming: 2 bases; junction bases outside the gene matches: 3. The CDR3 is made up of 14 amino acids. CDR1 and CDR2 (germline): MNHEY, SVGEGT. CDR3 loop: CASSYVGQAYEQYF. The CDR3 DNA sequence: TGTGCCAGCAGTTATGTGGGACAGGCCTACGAGCAGTACTTC.

This clonotype was recorded many times. The CDR3 sequence: CAISGNGELFF. DNA for the CDR3: TGTGCCATTTCAGGGAACGGGGAGCTGTTTTTT. The chain recombines TRBV12-3 or TRBV12-4 with TRBJ2-2; tentatively, D is TRBD1 (5 bases). The CDR3 covers 11 residues. V was pared by 10 bases and J by 7 bases, with 10 bases between.

This clonotype was counted at least ten times. The V and J genes are TRBV28 and TRBJ1-5; 8 bases map to TRBD1. The CDR3 runs 16 residues. Germline V gene sequence: CDR1 MDHEN, CDR2 SYDVKM. Trimming at V came to 5 bases and at J to 5 bases, leaving 11 bases not matched to a gene. CDR3 loop: CASSLSQGAGDQPQHF. The CDR3 nucleotides read TGTGCCAGCAGTCTAAGCCAGGGGGCCGGTGATCAGCCCCAGCATTTT.

This clonotype was counted ten times or more. The V gene is TRBV14, the J gene TRBJ1-1; D ambiguous. This CDR3 is 12 amino acids long. CDR1 and CDR2 (germline): SGHDN, FVKESK. V lost 1 base and J lost 10, with 10 bases in between. CDR3 amino acids: CASSQVFYLAFF. The CDR3 bases are TGTGCCAGCAGCCAAGTTTTCTACCTAGCTTTCTTT.

For this clonotype: A much larger clone lies one base from this, so it may be a read error. The chain employs TRBV11-3 and TRBJ2-5; D is perhaps TRBD1 (5 bases). The CDR3 is 13 residues long. Germline loops: CDR1 SGHNT, CDR2 YENEEA. The V gene lost 3 bases and the J gene lost 5 bases, with 10 bases spanning the gap. For the CDR3, the DNA is TGTGCCAGCAGCTTCAGGGTGGACGAGACCCAGTACTTC. Its translation is CASSFRVDETQYF.

The rearrangement links TRBV29-1 to TRBJ1-1; no firm D call. Trimming took 6 bases from V and 2 from J, leaving 7 bases between them. Germline CDR1 and CDR2: SQVTM and ANQGSEA. The CDR3 length is 11 residues. This CDR3 reads CSVLINTEAFF. The CDR3 coding sequence is TGCAGCGTCCTTATCAACACTGAAGCTTTCTTT.

This clonotype was seen at least ten times. CDR3 DNA: TGTGCCAGCAGTCTTAGCGGGAGGGCCAGCGGCGGGGAGCTGTTTTTT. As protein: CASSLSGRASGGELFF. The J gene is TRBJ2-2, the V gene TRBV12-3 or TRBV12-4; 11 bases are a match to TRBD2. Trimming cost V 5 bases and J 7 bases; bases outside gene matches: 9. The CDR3 runs 16 residues.

This clonotype was picked up a small number of times. The chain uses TRBV30 and TRBJ2-2; 8 nucleotides agree with TRBD2. The CDR3 contains 15 residues. CDR1 GTSNPN and CDR2 SVGIG come from the germline V gene (reference sequence). With 4 bases clipped from V and 4 bases from J, the junction kept 8 bases outside the gene matches. CDR3 sequence: CAWTVTSGATGELFF. As DNA, the CDR3 is TGTGCCTGGACCGTTACTAGCGGAGCCACCGGGGAGCTGTTTTTT.

This clonotype was seen only a few times. The gene calls are TRBV7-3 and TRBJ2-5; D not certain. Trimming took off 5 bases at V and 5 bases at J, with 12 bases between the two ends. Germline-derived CDR1 and CDR2 are SGHTA and FQGTGA. This CDR3 is 13 amino acids long. The CDR3 protein is CASSPGVGETQYF. The CDR3 bases are TGTGCCAGCAGCCCTGGTGTGGGGGAGACCCAGTACTTC.

The chain recombines TRBV5-1 with TRBJ1-6, with 7 positions matching TRBD1. The J segment lost 8 bases and the V segment lost 1 base, leaving 6 bases of the junction unmatched. The CDR3 is 15 residues long. Germline V CDR1 and CDR2: SGHRS, YFSETQ. CDR3 region: CASSLFYRGDSPLHF. In nucleotides, the CDR3 is TGCGCCAGCAGCTTGTTCTACAGGGGTGATTCACCCCTCCACTTT.

The CDR3: CASSPQTRNVGDTQYF. DNA for the CDR3: TGTGCCAGCAGCCCCCAGACCCGAAATGTCGGAGATACGCAGTATTTT. The rearrangement uses TRBV7-8 and TRBJ2-3; D is undetermined. CDR1 and CDR2 from the germline V gene are SGHVS and FQNEAQ. V dropped 5 bases and J dropped 5 bases, with 20 bases sitting between them. This CDR3 contains 16 residues. Full variable domain (missing parts from reference TRBV7-8 and TRBJ2-3): GAGVSQSPRYKVAKRGQDVALRCDPISGHVSLFWYQQALGQGPEFLTYFQNEAQLDKSGLPSDRFFAERPEGSVSTLKIQRTQQEDSAVYLCASSPQTRNVGDTQYFGPGTRLTVL.